The rows below give T cell receptor beta chains drawn from one sample of a study of cytomegalovirus exposure and HLA in healthy donors. The protocol was immunoSEQ multiplex PCR, while the TCRdb copy is restricted to in-frame clones and leaves out a portion. In the table there are tens of thousands of clones, about four fifths of which are singletons. Sequenced sample: PBMCs. The receptor set was obtained from a man over 45 in good health and CMV-seropositive. CDR3s include the opening cysteine and the closing phenylalanine or tryptophan. Fields, in order: V gene, clone size, J gene, D gene, CDR3 DNA, CDR3 protein. D genes are given only for firm matches. The size of a clone is reported for some rows only, either as once, few or many, or as a class for expanded clones.

v_call: TRBV7-9; clone_size: -; j_call: TRBJ2-5; d_call: TRBD1; cdr3_nt: TGTGCCAGCAGCTACGGACAGGGCCAAGAGACCCAGTACTTC; cdr3_aa: CASSYGQGQETQYF
v_call: TRBV6-5; clone_size: -; j_call: TRBJ2-2; d_call: -; cdr3_nt: TGTGCCACCAGCCCCCCCGGGATGACCGGGGAGCTGTTTTTT; cdr3_aa: CATSPPGMTGELFF
v_call: TRBV11-2; clone_size: -; j_call: TRBJ1-1; d_call: TRBD1; cdr3_nt: TGTGCCAGCAGCTCGAGGGGGCAGGGGACTGAAGCTTTCTTT; cdr3_aa: CASSSRGQGTEAFF
v_call: TRBV18; clone_size: -; j_call: TRBJ2-1; d_call: TRBD2; cdr3_nt: TGTGCCAGCTCACCCAGAAGCGGGGGGACATACAATGAGCAGTTCTTC; cdr3_aa: CASSPRSGGTYNEQFF
v_call: TRBV5-4; clone_size: -; j_call: TRBJ2-7; d_call: TRBD2; cdr3_nt: TGTGCCAGCAGCTTGGGGGCGGGGGGGAGCTCCTACGAGCAGTACTTC; cdr3_aa: CASSLGAGGSSYEQYF
v_call: TRBV19; clone_size: once; j_call: TRBJ1-5; d_call: -; cdr3_nt: TGTGCCAGTACCTCAGGACAGTACAATCAGCCCCAGCATTTT; cdr3_aa: CASTSGQYNQPQHF
v_call: TRBV6-5; clone_size: -; j_call: TRBJ1-2; d_call: TRBD1; cdr3_nt: TGTGCCAGCAGTTGGACAGGGGCCGTAGATGGCTACACCTTC; cdr3_aa: CASSWTGAVDGYTF
v_call: TRBV6-5; clone_size: -; j_call: TRBJ2-7; d_call: -; cdr3_nt: TGTGCCAGCTTGGCAGGGCTTTGGAACGAGCAGTACTTC; cdr3_aa: CASLAGLWNEQYF
v_call: TRBV5-1; clone_size: -; j_call: TRBJ1-1; d_call: TRBD1; cdr3_nt: TGCGCCAGCAGCGCTCAGGGGGGCACTGAAGCTTTCTTT; cdr3_aa: CASSAQGGTEAFF
v_call: TRBV6-6; clone_size: -; j_call: TRBJ1-1; d_call: -; cdr3_nt: TGTGCCAGCAGCCTGACAGCTAACACTGAAGCTTTCTTT; cdr3_aa: CASSLTANTEAFF
v_call: TRBV18; clone_size: -; j_call: TRBJ2-5; d_call: TRBD1; cdr3_nt: TGTGCCAGCTCAACGCGACAGGGGGTAAAAGAGACCCAGTACTTC; cdr3_aa: CASSTRQGVKETQYF
v_call: TRBV7-9; clone_size: -; j_call: TRBJ2-7; d_call: TRBD1; cdr3_nt: TGTGCCAGCAGCTCGAGAAGGGGACAGCCAGACTACGAGCAGTACTTC; cdr3_aa: CASSSRRGQPDYEQYF
v_call: TRBV4-1; clone_size: -; j_call: TRBJ2-7; d_call: -; cdr3_nt: TGCGCCAGCAGCCTCCAGTGGACTGCCTCCTACGAGCAGTACTTC; cdr3_aa: CASSLQWTASYEQYF
v_call: TRBV19; clone_size: few; j_call: TRBJ2-5; d_call: TRBD1; cdr3_nt: TGTGCCAGTAGCTGGACAGGGTCGAGAGAGACCCAGTACTTC; cdr3_aa: CASSWTGSRETQYF
v_call: TRBV4-3; clone_size: -; j_call: TRBJ2-1; d_call: -; cdr3_nt: TGCGCCACCAGCCAAGCTCTGATCGTACTCATCTACAATGAGCAGTTCTTC; cdr3_aa: CATSQALIVLIYNEQFF
v_call: TRBV30; clone_size: -; j_call: TRBJ2-7; d_call: TRBD1; cdr3_nt: TGTGCCTGGAGGGGGCAGGGGGTCTCCTACGAGCAGTACTTC; cdr3_aa: CAWRGQGVSYEQYF
v_call: TRBV5-3; clone_size: -; j_call: TRBJ1-5; d_call: -; cdr3_nt: TGTGCCAGAAGCTTGGGGCGGGGAGGAAATCCCCAGCCTTTT; cdr3_aa: CARSLGRGGNPQPF
v_call: TRBV11-2; clone_size: -; j_call: TRBJ2-5; d_call: -; cdr3_nt: TGTGCCAGCAGCCTAGACTGGGAGCAGTACTTC; cdr3_aa: CASSLDWEQYF
v_call: TRBV28; clone_size: -; j_call: TRBJ1-5; d_call: -; cdr3_nt: TGTGCCAGCAGTTTAGCACAGGGCAATCAGCCCCAGCATTTT; cdr3_aa: CASSLAQGNQPQHF
v_call: TRBV7-2; clone_size: -; j_call: TRBJ1-5; d_call: -; cdr3_nt: TGTGCCAGCAGCTTTCCCCCGTATCAGCCCCAGCATTTT; cdr3_aa: CASSFPPYQPQHF
v_call: TRBV11-2; clone_size: -; j_call: TRBJ1-2; d_call: -; cdr3_nt: TGTGCCAGCAGCTTAGGTCGGGGGGGCAGGGTACACTATGGCTACACCTTC; cdr3_aa: CASSLGRGGRVHYGYTF
v_call: TRBV28; clone_size: -; j_call: TRBJ1-3; d_call: -; cdr3_nt: TGTGCCAGCATCGGGCCAGGGTCTGGAAGCACCATATATTTT; cdr3_aa: CASIGPGSGSTIYF
v_call: TRBV7-2; clone_size: -; j_call: TRBJ1-6; d_call: TRBD1; cdr3_nt: TGTGCCAGCAGCTTAAGGACAGGGCTTAATACAGGAAATTCACCCCTCCACTTT; cdr3_aa: CASSLRTGLNTGNSPLHF
v_call: TRBV28; clone_size: -; j_call: TRBJ1-5; d_call: -; cdr3_nt: TGTGCCAGCAGTTTCTTCAGGGATGGTCAGCCCCAGCATTTT; cdr3_aa: CASSFFRDGQPQHF
v_call: TRBV7-9; clone_size: -; j_call: TRBJ1-4; d_call: -; cdr3_nt: TGTGCCAGCAGCACGTTCTCCGCCTACAATGAAAAACTGTTTTTT; cdr3_aa: CASSTFSAYNEKLFF
v_call: TRBV5-4; clone_size: -; j_call: TRBJ1-2; d_call: -; cdr3_nt: TGTGCCAGCAGCGTGGGACTCGGCGATGGCTACACCTTC; cdr3_aa: CASSVGLGDGYTF
v_call: TRBV19; clone_size: -; j_call: TRBJ2-1; d_call: TRBD1; cdr3_nt: TGTGCCAGTAGTCGGCAGGGGGCCTACAATGAGCAGTTCTTC; cdr3_aa: CASSRQGAYNEQFF
v_call: TRBV9; clone_size: -; j_call: TRBJ2-3; d_call: TRBD2; cdr3_nt: TGTGCCAGCAGCGAGAGCGGGGGTCGCAGCACAGATACGCAGTATTTT; cdr3_aa: CASSESGGRSTDTQYF
v_call: TRBV5-8; clone_size: -; j_call: TRBJ2-2; d_call: -; cdr3_nt: TGTGCCAGCAGCCGCATGACAGGCTTGGACACCGGGGAGCTGTTTTTT; cdr3_aa: CASSRMTGLDTGELFF
v_call: TRBV18; clone_size: -; j_call: TRBJ2-3; d_call: -; cdr3_nt: TGTGCCAGCTCGGGCGGGAGCACAGATACGCAGTATTTT; cdr3_aa: CASSGGSTDTQYF
v_call: TRBV18; clone_size: -; j_call: TRBJ2-1; d_call: -; cdr3_nt: TGTGCCAGCTCACCACCTAGCGATCGGAATGAGCAGTTCTTC; cdr3_aa: CASSPPSDRNEQFF
v_call: TRBV5-4; clone_size: -; j_call: TRBJ1-2; d_call: -; cdr3_nt: TGTGCCAGCAGCTTGTCAGGGGAATACTATGGCTACACCTTC; cdr3_aa: CASSLSGEYYGYTF
v_call: TRBV5-1; clone_size: -; j_call: TRBJ2-7; d_call: TRBD2; cdr3_nt: TGCGCCAGCAGCCCTGGGACTAGCAGCTACGAGCAGTACTTC; cdr3_aa: CASSPGTSSYEQYF
v_call: TRBV5-4; clone_size: -; j_call: TRBJ2-2; d_call: -; cdr3_nt: TGTGCCAGCAGCTTGGGGGGGCCGGGAAGAAACACCGGGGAGCTGTTTTTT; cdr3_aa: CASSLGGPGRNTGELFF
v_call: TRBV5-1; clone_size: -; j_call: TRBJ2-7; d_call: TRBD1; cdr3_nt: TGCGCCAGCAGCCTGAGACAGGGGGCCTACGAGCAGTACTTC; cdr3_aa: CASSLRQGAYEQYF
v_call: TRBV12-5; clone_size: -; j_call: TRBJ2-7; d_call: TRBD1; cdr3_nt: TGTGCTAGTTCTTTCGGGACAGGGACTTACGAGCAGTACTTC; cdr3_aa: CASSFGTGTYEQYF
v_call: TRBV15; clone_size: -; j_call: TRBJ2-5; d_call: TRBD1; cdr3_nt: TGTGCAACAAGTTTACAGGGGGCGCCTGGGGAGACCCAGTACTTC; cdr3_aa: CATSLQGAPGETQYF
v_call: TRBV6-1; clone_size: -; j_call: TRBJ1-3; d_call: -; cdr3_nt: TGTGCCAGCAGTGTGGTGAAGCCTTCTGGAAACACCATATATTTT; cdr3_aa: CASSVVKPSGNTIYF
v_call: TRBV5-1; clone_size: -; j_call: TRBJ1-2; d_call: -; cdr3_nt: TGCGCCAGCAGCTCCGGCCAGGGGATAAGCTACACCTTC; cdr3_aa: CASSSGQGISYTF
v_call: TRBV30; clone_size: -; j_call: TRBJ1-1; d_call: TRBD1; cdr3_nt: TGTGCATGGACAACAGGGGACACTGAAGCTTTCTTT; cdr3_aa: CAWTTGDTEAFF
v_call: TRBV6-5; clone_size: -; j_call: TRBJ2-3; d_call: -; cdr3_nt: TGTGCCAGCAGTTATTCTCCAGATACGCAGTATTTT; cdr3_aa: CASSYSPDTQYF
v_call: TRBV18; clone_size: few; j_call: TRBJ1-5; d_call: TRBD1; cdr3_nt: TGTGCCAGCTCACCGCCCGGGACAGGGGCCAATCAGCCCCAGCATTTT; cdr3_aa: CASSPPGTGANQPQHF
v_call: TRBV9; clone_size: many; j_call: TRBJ2-7; d_call: -; cdr3_nt: TGTTCCAGCAGCTCCCAGCGGCCCAGCTCCTACGAGCAGTACTTC; cdr3_aa: CSSSSQRPSSYEQYF
v_call: TRBV28; clone_size: few; j_call: TRBJ1-5; d_call: TRBD1; cdr3_nt: TGTGCCAGCAGTCCCGGGACAGGGGGGGTAAGCAATCAGCCCCAGCATTTT; cdr3_aa: CASSPGTGGVSNQPQHF
v_call: TRBV19; clone_size: -; j_call: TRBJ2-7; d_call: TRBD1; cdr3_nt: TGTGCCAGTAACGAGGGGGCGCGCTACGAGCAGTACTTC; cdr3_aa: CASNEGARYEQYF
v_call: TRBV7-3; clone_size: -; j_call: TRBJ2-3; d_call: -; cdr3_nt: TGTGCCAGCAGCCCCAACAGGGGCACAGATACGCAGTATTTT; cdr3_aa: CASSPNRGTDTQYF
v_call: TRBV19; clone_size: -; j_call: TRBJ2-6; d_call: TRBD1; cdr3_nt: TGTGCCAGTACCCGAGACAGGGGCGACTCTGGGGCCAACGTCCTGACTTTC; cdr3_aa: CASTRDRGDSGANVLTF
v_call: TRBV6-5; clone_size: -; j_call: TRBJ1-5; d_call: -; cdr3_nt: TGTGCCAGCATGAGGCAAATGAGCAATCAGCCCCAGCATTTT; cdr3_aa: CASMRQMSNQPQHF
v_call: TRBV30; clone_size: -; j_call: TRBJ1-3; d_call: -; cdr3_nt: TGTGCCTGGAGTGTAGACAGGTCCTCTGGAAACACCATATATTTT; cdr3_aa: CAWSVDRSSGNTIYF
v_call: TRBV9; clone_size: few; j_call: TRBJ1-6; d_call: -; cdr3_nt: TGTGCCAGCAGCCCAAGGAGCTCCTATAATTCACCCCTCCACTTT; cdr3_aa: CASSPRSSYNSPLHF
v_call: TRBV5-1; clone_size: -; j_call: TRBJ1-1; d_call: -; cdr3_nt: TGCGCCAGCAGCTTGGGGGGGACGGGACACCGTCGGACTGAAGCTTTCTTT; cdr3_aa: CASSLGGTGHRRTEAFF